Listed below are T cell receptor beta chains from one sample, sequenced in a study of blood T cells in healthy people across ages. TCRdb itself ran the 5' RACE reads through MiXCR, one entry per CDR3 protein. The sample includes 630,000 or so distinct CDR3 sequences, about 30% seen only once; the top ten take about 15%. Sequencing used blood. Receptor source: an elderly woman in good health. The CDR3 runs from the conserved cysteine through the conserved F or W. Expanded clones get a size class; other rows say once, few or many, or leave the size out.

V | size | CDR3
TRBV2 | - | CASRSGTGELFF
TRBV7-2 | many | CASSAGRTGDEQFF
TRBV6-2/TRBV6-3 | - | CASSFGPGDGYTF
TRBV30 | - | CAWRTGTTNSPLHF
TRBV4-1 | many | CASSLRQGARTGNEKLFF
TRBV5-6 | - | CAGSLAGTRQNYEQYF
TRBV5-6 | many | CASSTAGQGKYEQYF
TRBV12-3/TRBV12-4 | few | CASSLRQEETEAFF
TRBV6-2/TRBV6-3 | few | CASSYPPSGVEAFF
TRBV18 | - | CASSPESFSYNEQYF
TRBV19 | few | CASSIVPGLRRNYGYTF
TRBV2 | many | CASSERTYNEQFF
TRBV6-6 | few | CASIGTVNTEAFF
TRBV15 | few | CATSSRTGGHTEAFF
TRBV6-1 | - | CASRKDVANEKLFF
TRBV7-3 | many | CASSSAKGNIQYF
TRBV2 | many | CASSARQGVTDTQYF
TRBV30 | - | CAWNPGGLINEQFF
TRBV28 | many | CASTLDRGSDEQFF
TRBV7-2 | few | CASSLGGRLYTEAFF
TRBV5-1 | - | CASSPTSGRAGEQFF
TRBV7-2 | - | CASSPGGPPTGYTF
TRBV29-1 | few | CSVEEQAEAFF
TRBV7-2 | - | CASSYPVGGAPGETQYF
TRBV6-6 | - | CASSYGTGGNTGELFF
TRBV9 | many | CASSPFPGNYGYTF
TRBV7-2 | many | CASSSSEVGTSVASAKNIQYF
TRBV7-8 | - | CASSLAQGRGTEAFF
TRBV7-2 | many | CASSFRGRGLSGEKLFF
TRBV27 | many | CASRPGLADTQYF
TRBV7-2 | - | CASSLARQPGEKLFF
TRBV4-3 | - | CASSQEDRGHNEQFF
TRBV4-1 | many | CASSQQATYSYEQYF
TRBV7-2 | few | CASSLVGTGEEKLFF
TRBV5-1 | many | CASSPGRLSGANVLTF